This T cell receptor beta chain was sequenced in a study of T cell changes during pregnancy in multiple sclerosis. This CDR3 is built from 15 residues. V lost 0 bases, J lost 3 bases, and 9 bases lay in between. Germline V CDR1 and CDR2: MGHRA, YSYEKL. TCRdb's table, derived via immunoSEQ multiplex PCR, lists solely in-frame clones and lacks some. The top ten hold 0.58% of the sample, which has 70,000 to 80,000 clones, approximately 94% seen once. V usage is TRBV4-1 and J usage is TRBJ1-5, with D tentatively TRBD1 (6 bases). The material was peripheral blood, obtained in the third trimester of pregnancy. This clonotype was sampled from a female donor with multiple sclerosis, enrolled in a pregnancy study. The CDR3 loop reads CASSQEWTDNQPQHF. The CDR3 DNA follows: TGCGCCAGCAGCCAAGAATGGACAGACAATCAGCCCCAGCATTTT.